What follows is one T cell receptor beta chain and its context. What it binds is unknown. A deep-level run was used for the assay. Profiled with immunoSEQ multiplex PCR; TCRdb holds only in-frame clones, not every one. The table includes around 600,000 clones, 97% detected once. The CDR3 runs 15 residues. Germline assignment: CDR1 ENHRY and CDR2 SYGVKD. V trimming: 5 bases; J trimming: 8 bases; junction bases outside the gene matches: 14. These data originate in a study of shared clonotypes between healthy human individuals. About the research overall: The study enrolled two women and a few men aged 18 to 49.

Study results and caveats: In contrast to clonotypes shared by all four donors, non-shared clonotypes had lower generation probabilities. Few donors limited the genetic and exposure-history diversity represented.

This sequence joins TRBV10-3 and TRBJ1-2; the match to TRBD1 covers 7 bases. The source material was naive CD4+ T cells sorted from blood. Subset in this sample: CD45RA+ positively selected. This receptor was identified in a woman in her twenties or thirties in good health. The CDR3 coding sequence is TGTGCCATCAGTAACCAGAATTTAGGGGGCTACGGCTACACCTTC. Its protein is CAISNQNLGGYGYTF.